This T cell receptor (beta chain) was sequenced during a study of graft-versus-host responses after intestinal transplantation. Study in general: Every recipient had anti-thymocyte globulin induction and 2 to 4 years of tacrolimus plus steroids. Broader study findings: Marrow from the recipient contained GvH clones, some of which had appeared first in ileum or blood. Within allografts, high graft-versus-host to host-versus-graft clonal ratios were seen among patients with graft-donor T cell macrochimerism. Early post-transplant declines in HvG were associated with peak levels of circulating GvH clones.

J was trimmed by 4 bases and V by 4 bases; bases with no gene match: 13. The CDR3 totals 19 residues. Germline values: CDR1 SGHRS, CDR2 YFSETQ. Generated by immunoSEQ multiplex PCR, the TCRdb table keeps only in-frame clones and is missing some. The table lists tens of thousands of clones, about 89% of them singletons. Concerning this clone: Its antigen remains unknown.

The source was unstimulated CD4+ T cells sorted from spleen or lymph node cells, collected before transplant. This clonotype was sampled from a human donor who was the organ donor for an intestinal transplant. The rearrangement uses TRBV5-1 and TRBJ2-1; the match to TRBD2 covers 14 bases. CDR3 bases: TGCGCCAGCAGCCCTGGGACTAGCGGGAGAAGTTGGGGGTACAATGAGCAGTTCTTC. Encoded protein: CASSPGTSGRSWGYNEQFF. Full variable domain (missing parts from reference TRBV5-1 and TRBJ2-1): KAGVTQTPRYLIKTRGQQVTLSCSPISGHRSVSWYQQTPGQGLQFLFEYFSETQRNKGNFPGRFSGRQFSNSRSEMNVSTLELGDSALYLCASSPGTSGRSWGYNEQFFGPGTRLTVL.